This T cell receptor (beta chain) was sequenced during a study of cytomegalovirus exposure and HLA in healthy donors. CDR1 SSHAT and CDR2 FNYEAQ come from the germline V gene (reference sequence). The CDR3 totals 13 residues. The V and J ends lost 3 bases and 4 bases, in that order; junction bases with no gene match: 0. The table lists this clone with a count of one. Its antigen remains unknown. The study's findings and limits: Among CMV-associated TCR beta chains, most appeared HLA-restricted in a later analysis.

This PCR relied on a set of 60 Vbeta primers and 13 Jbeta primers. Libraries were prepared by immunoSEQ multiplex PCR; TCRdb keeps only in-frame clonotypes and omits some of them. The sample carries about 140,000 clones, over 65% recorded once. Sequenced input: PBMCs. J is TRBJ2-5 and V is TRBV7-7; 9 bases are shared with TRBD1. The receptor was isolated from a female donor in good health and CMV-seropositive. CDR3 in DNA: TGTGCCAGCAGCTTGGACAGGGGAGAGACCCAGTACTTC. Translation: CASSLDRGETQYF.